This T cell receptor (beta chain) is drawn from a study of T cell repertoires in cytomegalovirus infection. There are a few counts of this clonotype. TCRdb re-analysed the reads in MiXCR, keeping a single row per CDR3 protein. The data show 230,000 or so distinct CDR3 sequences, with over 15% seen just once and approximately 44% held by the top ten. CDR3 length: 15 amino acids. Germline assignment: CDR1 MGHDK and CDR2 SYGVNS. The ends lost 2 bases at V and 5 bases at J; junction bases unmatched: 6. This chain connects TRBV25-1 to TRBJ2-1; 7 nucleotides line up with TRBD1. The material sequenced was CD8+ T cells from PBMCs. This clonotype was obtained from a human donor in good health (CMV status not recorded). Some clones in this sample may be carry-over from other donors' samples. CDR3 loop: CASSELDRVDNEQFF. CDR3 bases: TGTGCCAGCAGTGAACTAGACAGGGTCGACAATGAGCAGTTCTTC.